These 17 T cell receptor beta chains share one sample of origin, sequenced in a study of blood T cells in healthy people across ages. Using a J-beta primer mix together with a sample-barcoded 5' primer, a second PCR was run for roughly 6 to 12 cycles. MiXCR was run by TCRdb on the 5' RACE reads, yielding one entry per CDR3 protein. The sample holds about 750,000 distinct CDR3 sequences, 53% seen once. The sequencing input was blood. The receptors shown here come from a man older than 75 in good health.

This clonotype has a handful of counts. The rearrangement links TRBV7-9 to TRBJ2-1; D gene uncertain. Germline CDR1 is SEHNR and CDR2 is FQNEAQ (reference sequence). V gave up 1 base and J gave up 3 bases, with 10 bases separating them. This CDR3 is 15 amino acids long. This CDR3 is CASSLGKMGYNEQFF. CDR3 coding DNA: TGTGCCAGCAGCTTAGGGAAAATGGGCTACAATGAGCAGTTCTTC.

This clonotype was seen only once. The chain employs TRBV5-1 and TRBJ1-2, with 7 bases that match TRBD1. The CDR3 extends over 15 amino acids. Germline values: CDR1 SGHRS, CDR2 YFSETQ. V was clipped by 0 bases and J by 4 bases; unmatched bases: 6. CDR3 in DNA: TGCGCCAGCAGCTTGGGGGGGACAGCCTCCTATGGCTACACCTTC. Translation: CASSLGGTASYGYTF.

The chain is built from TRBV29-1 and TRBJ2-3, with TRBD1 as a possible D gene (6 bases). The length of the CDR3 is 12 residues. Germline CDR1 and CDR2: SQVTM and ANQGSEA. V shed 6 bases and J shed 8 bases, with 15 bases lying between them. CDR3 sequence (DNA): TGCAGCGTCGTACTGACAGGTACTACGCAGTATTTT. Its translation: CSVVLTGTTQYF.

CDR3 residues: CASSYSSGQGYEQYF. The CDR3 nucleotides read TGTGCCAGCAGTTACTCGTCGGGACAGGGCTACGAGCAGTACTTC. The chain has TRBV6-5 and TRBJ2-7; 9 bases match TRBD1. From germline, CDR1 is MNHEY and CDR2 SVGAGI. The ends lost 0 bases at V and 3 bases at J; junction bases unmatched: 3. The CDR3 spans 15 residues.

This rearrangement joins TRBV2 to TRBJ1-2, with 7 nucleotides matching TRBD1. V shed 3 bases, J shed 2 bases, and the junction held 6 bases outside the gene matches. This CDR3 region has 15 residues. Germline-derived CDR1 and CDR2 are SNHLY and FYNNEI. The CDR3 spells CASSETGRLNYGYTF. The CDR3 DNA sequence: TGTGCCAGCAGTGAGACAGGGCGGCTGAACTATGGCTACACCTTC.

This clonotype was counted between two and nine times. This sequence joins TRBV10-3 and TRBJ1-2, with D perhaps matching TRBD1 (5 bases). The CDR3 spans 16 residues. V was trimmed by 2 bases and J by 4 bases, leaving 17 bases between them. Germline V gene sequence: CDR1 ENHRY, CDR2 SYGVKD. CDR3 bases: TGTGCCATCAGTGAGCAGACCGGGGGAACCGGCTATGGCTACACCTTC. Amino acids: CAISEQTGGTGYGYTF.

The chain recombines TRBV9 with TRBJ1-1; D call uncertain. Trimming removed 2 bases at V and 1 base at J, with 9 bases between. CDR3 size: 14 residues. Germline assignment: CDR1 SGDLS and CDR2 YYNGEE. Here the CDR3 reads CASSVLDGNTEAFF. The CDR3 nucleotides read TGTGCCAGCAGCGTTTTGGACGGGAACACTGAAGCTTTCTTT.

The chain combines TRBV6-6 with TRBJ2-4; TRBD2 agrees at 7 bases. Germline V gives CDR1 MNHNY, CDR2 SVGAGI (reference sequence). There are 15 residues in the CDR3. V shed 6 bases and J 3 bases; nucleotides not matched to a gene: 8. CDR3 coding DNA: TGTGCCAGCAGCACCGGGACTACCGGCAAAAACATTCAGTACTTC. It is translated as CASSTGTTGKNIQYF.

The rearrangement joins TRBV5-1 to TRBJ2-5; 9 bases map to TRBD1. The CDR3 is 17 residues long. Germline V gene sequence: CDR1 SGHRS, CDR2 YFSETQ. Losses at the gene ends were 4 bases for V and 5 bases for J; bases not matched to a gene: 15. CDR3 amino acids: CASSHRIQDRGRETQYF. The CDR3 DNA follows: TGCGCCAGCAGCCACCGAATACAGGACAGGGGTCGGGAGACCCAGTACTTC.

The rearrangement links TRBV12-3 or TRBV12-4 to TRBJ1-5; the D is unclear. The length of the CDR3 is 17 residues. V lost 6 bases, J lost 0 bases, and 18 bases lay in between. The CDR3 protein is CASSSRRRDPSNQPQHF. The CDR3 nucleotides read TGTGCCAGCAGCTCCCGACGGAGGGATCCTAGCAATCAGCCCCAGCATTTT.

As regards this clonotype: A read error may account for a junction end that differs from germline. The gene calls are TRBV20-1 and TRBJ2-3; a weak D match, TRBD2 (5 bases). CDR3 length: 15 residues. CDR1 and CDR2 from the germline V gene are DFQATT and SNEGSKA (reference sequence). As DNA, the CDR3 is TGCAGTACTAGAGCTGGAGTCGGGAGCACAGATACGCAGTATTTT. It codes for CSTRAGVGSTDTQYF.

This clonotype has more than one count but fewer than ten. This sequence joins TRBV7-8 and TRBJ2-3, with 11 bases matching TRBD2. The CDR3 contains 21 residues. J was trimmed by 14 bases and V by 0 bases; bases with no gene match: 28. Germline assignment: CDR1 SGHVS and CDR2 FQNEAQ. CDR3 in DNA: TGTGCCAGCAGCTTAGCGACCCCCGGGACTAGCGGAGGTGGGGCCAACAGATACGCGTATTTT. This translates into CASSLATPGTSGGGANRYAYF.

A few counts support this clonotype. The chain's CDR3 is CAISESTTPSRDAYF. The CDR3 DNA sequence: TGTGCCATCAGTGAGTCGACGACCCCATCCCGGGACGCGTATTTT. The genes are TRBV10-3 and TRBJ2-3; the D call may be TRBD1 or TRBD2 (5 bases each). Germline V CDR1 and CDR2: ENHRY, SYGVKD. Trimming removed 0 bases from V and 14 bases from J, with 21 bases in between. This CDR3 spans 15 amino acids.

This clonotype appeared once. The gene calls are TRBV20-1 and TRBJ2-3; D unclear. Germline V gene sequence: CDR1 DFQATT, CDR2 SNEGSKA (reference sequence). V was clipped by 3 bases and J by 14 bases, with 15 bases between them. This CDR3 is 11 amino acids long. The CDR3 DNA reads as TGCAGTGCTAGTGACCCCAGATACGCGTATTTT. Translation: CSASDPRYAYF.

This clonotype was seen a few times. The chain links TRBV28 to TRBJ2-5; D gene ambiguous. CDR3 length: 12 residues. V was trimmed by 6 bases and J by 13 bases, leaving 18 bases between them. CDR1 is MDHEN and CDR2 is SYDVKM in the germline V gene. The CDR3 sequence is CASSLPPQVSYF. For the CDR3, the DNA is TGTGCCAGCAGCCTCCCCCCGCAGGTATCGTACTTC.

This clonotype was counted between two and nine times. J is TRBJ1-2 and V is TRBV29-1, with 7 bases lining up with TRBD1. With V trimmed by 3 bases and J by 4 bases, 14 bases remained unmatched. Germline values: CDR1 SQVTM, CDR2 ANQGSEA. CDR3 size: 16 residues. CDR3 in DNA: TGCAGCGTTGATAGGGTGTCAGGGGGAGACGCCTATGGCTACACCTTC. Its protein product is CSVDRVSGGDAYGYTF.

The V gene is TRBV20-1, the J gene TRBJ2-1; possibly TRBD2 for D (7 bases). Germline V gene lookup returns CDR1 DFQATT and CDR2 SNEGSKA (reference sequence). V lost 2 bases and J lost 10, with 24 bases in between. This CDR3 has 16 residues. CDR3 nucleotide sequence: TGCAGTGCTAGACCGTACAGGGAGGGTATTTTAGGCGAGCAGTTCTTC. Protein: CSARPYREGILGEQFF.